This T cell receptor (beta chain) came from a study of molecular identifiers for immune sequencing clone quantification. The trim removed 0 bases at V and 6 bases at J, leaving 11 bases unmatched. Germline-derived CDR1 and CDR2 are SNHLY and FYNNEI. The CDR3 spans 17 residues. A remark on this clonotype: Without the conserved terminal phenylalanine or tryptophan, this CDR3 likely stems from a read error.

TCRdb reprocessed the PCR reads with MiXCR, giving one entry per CDR3 protein. The repertoire holds approximately 54,000 distinct CDR3 sequences, about 23% seen once, with 1.5% to 2% in the top ten. The sequence derives from a human donor in good health. Some libraries in this study had Jurkat cell RNA spiked in. This sequence joins TRBV2 and TRBJ2-1, with 7 bases matching TRBD1. Sequenced input: naive CD8+ T cells from blood, with Jurkat cell RNA spiked in. The subset denotes: FACS-sorted CD8+CD4-CCR7+CD45RA+ naive T cells. Written as DNA, the CDR3 is TGTGCCAGCAGTGAAGCGCTTGAGGGGGCTTCTGGCAATGAGCAGTTCCTC. It translates to CASSEALEGASGNEQFL.